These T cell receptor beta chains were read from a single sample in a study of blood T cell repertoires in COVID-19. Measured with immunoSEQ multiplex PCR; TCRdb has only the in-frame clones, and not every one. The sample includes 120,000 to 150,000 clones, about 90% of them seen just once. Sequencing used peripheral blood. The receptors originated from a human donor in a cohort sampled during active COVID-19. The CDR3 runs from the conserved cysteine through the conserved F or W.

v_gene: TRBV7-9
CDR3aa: CASSLKGGGSENEQFF

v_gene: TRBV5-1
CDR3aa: CASSLGLAGGQSNEQFF

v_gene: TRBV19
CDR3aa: CATSGTGGSEQYF

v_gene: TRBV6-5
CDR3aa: CASSPGTGKSEKLFF

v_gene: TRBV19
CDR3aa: CASTSFTTGGLKPQHF

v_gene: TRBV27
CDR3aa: CASSLLGLEVGQLYGYTF

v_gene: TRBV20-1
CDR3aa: CSASWVGSSYEQYF

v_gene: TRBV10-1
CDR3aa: CASSESLAGVRQFF

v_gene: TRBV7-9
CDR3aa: CASSLLGGLTRDEQYF

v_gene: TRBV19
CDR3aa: CASSILSGFANSPLHF

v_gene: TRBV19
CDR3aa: CASSSGRAGEQFF

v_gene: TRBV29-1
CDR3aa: CSVGVSSPYNEQFF